Below are 4 T cell receptor beta chains sequenced from a single sample in a study of PD-L1 blockade in urothelial cancer. Time point given: pretreatment peripheral blood. Method: immunoSEQ multiplex PCR; TCRdb's copy keeps in-frame clones and lacks some. Among tens of thousands of clones, approximately 83% were seen once, and the ten largest hold 15%. The sample consisted of PBMCs, taken around atezolizumab (anti-PD-L1) treatment. These receptors came from a man in his sixties with urothelial cancer.

About this clone: The junction and the germline gene differ at one end; a read error may be behind it. The chain combines TRBV7-7 with TRBJ2-5; 7 positions agree with TRBD1. Germline V gives CDR1 SSHAT, CDR2 FNYEAQ (reference sequence). The CDR3 has 15 residues. DNA of the CDR3: TGTGCTAGCAGCTTAGATAGGGCAGGGGGAGAGACCCAGTACTTC. Protein product: CASSLDRAGGETQYF.

The chain joins TRBV13 to TRBJ1-2; 9 bases align to TRBD1. V gave up 5 bases and J gave up 7 bases; unmatched junction bases: 11. The CDR3 is made up of 15 amino acids. The germline V gene encodes CDR1 PRHDT and CDR2 FYEKMQ (reference sequence). The CDR3 region has the DNA TGTGCCAGCAGCCCCCCAACAGGGGGCGCGGGTGGCTACACCTTC. Translating gives CASSPPTGGAGGYTF.

The gene calls are TRBV2 and TRBJ1-1, with TRBD1 matching 10 bases. Per germline, CDR1 SNHLY and CDR2 FYNNEI. V lost 6 bases and J lost 5; bases outside the gene matches: 12. CDR3 size: 16 residues. The CDR3 DNA follows: TGTGCCAGCAGCCCGTTTGAGAGGACAGGGGGGACTGAAGCTTTCTTT. Translation: CASSPFERTGGTEAFF.

The chain joins TRBV5-4 to TRBJ2-1, with TRBD2 identical over 12 bases. The germline V gene has CDR1 SGHNT and CDR2 YYREEE (reference sequence). This CDR3 has 16 amino acids. The V segment lost 4 bases and the J segment 1 base; nucleotides outside the gene matches: 3. This CDR3 reads CASSPLAGGSYNEQFF. The CDR3 coding sequence is TGTGCCAGCAGCCCACTAGCGGGGGGATCCTACAATGAGCAGTTCTTC.